One and the same sample provided the 27 T cell receptor beta chains below, sequenced in a study of fetal regulatory T cell absence and autoimmunity. TCRdb's copy holds only in-frame clones and misses some; the assay was immunoSEQ multiplex PCR. The data hold more than 90,000 clones, with approximately 79% observed a single time. What was sequenced was pancreas tissue. The receptors shown here come from a male donor with IPEX syndrome.

The chain links TRBV4-1 to TRBJ1-5; 10 nucleotides align to TRBD1. CDR1 and CDR2 from the germline V gene are MGHRA and YSYEKL. This CDR3 spans 15 amino acids. The ends lost 4 bases at V and 2 bases at J; junction bases unmatched: 2. CDR3 DNA: TGCGCCAGCAGCCCTGGGACAGGGGGCAATCAGCCCCAGCATTTT. Its protein product is CASSPGTGGNQPQHF.

The table lists this clone with a count of one. V and J are TRBV9 and TRBJ2-3, with 13 nucleotides matching TRBD2. J was trimmed by 4 bases and V by 3 bases; bases with no gene match: 11. This CDR3 has 18 residues. The germline CDR1 and CDR2 sequences are SGDLS and YYNGEE. The CDR3 DNA reads as TGTGCCAGCAGCGCCGGCCGGACTAGCGGGAGAGGTCCAGATACGCAGTATTTT. It translates to CASSAGRTSGRGPDTQYF.

The V gene is TRBV13, the J gene TRBJ2-3; TRBD2 aligns across 16 bases. CDR3 length equals 17 residues. The germline CDR1 and CDR2 sequences are PRHDT and FYEKMQ (reference sequence). J lost 2 bases, V lost 5 bases, and 4 bases had no gene match. The CDR3 DNA is TGTGCCAGCAGCCTGGGACTAGCGGGGGGGGCCACAGATACGCAGTATTTT. This encodes CASSLGLAGGATDTQYF.

The chain couples TRBV19 to TRBJ2-5; D unresolved. In germline, CDR1 is LNHDA, CDR2 SQIVND (reference sequence). CDR3 size: 13 residues. V gave up 2 bases and J gave up 1 base, with 5 bases separating them. CDR3 nucleotides: TGTGCCAGTAGTATACAGAGCCAAGAGACCCAGTACTTC. Protein product: CASSIQSQETQYF. Using reference TRBV19 and TRBJ2-5 for the parts outside the CDR3, the full variable domain is DGGITQSPKYLFRKEGQNVTLSCEQNLNHDAMYWYRQDPGQGLRLIYYSQIVNDFQKGDIAEGYSVSREKKESFPLTVTSAQKNPTAFYLCASSIQSQETQYFGPGTRLLVL.

This chain connects TRBV7-9 to TRBJ1-2, with TRBD1 matching over 10 bases. J gave up 1 base and V 3 bases, and 5 bases lay outside the gene matches. The CDR3 is 16 amino acids. The V gene's germline CDR1 is SEHNR and CDR2 FQNEAQ (reference sequence). CDR3 region: CASSLRDRGSNYGYTF. The CDR3 bases are TGTGCCAGCAGCTTGCGGGACAGGGGAAGTAACTATGGCTACACCTTC.

The chain recombines TRBV29-1 with TRBJ2-1; TRBD2 agrees at 11 bases. Trimming at V came to 3 bases and at J to 0 bases, leaving 7 bases not matched to a gene. The CDR3 consists of 17 residues. Germline-derived CDR1 and CDR2 are SQVTM and ANQGSEA. Written as DNA, the CDR3 is TGCAGCGTTGAGCTCGCTAGCGGGGGGTTCTCCTACAATGAGCAGTTCTTC. Its protein is CSVELASGGFSYNEQFF.

The rearrangement joins TRBV7-8 to TRBJ2-5, with 12 positions matching TRBD2. Trimming at V came to 5 bases and at J to 5 bases, leaving 12 bases not matched to a gene. The germline V gene has CDR1 SGHVS and CDR2 FQNEAQ. CDR3 length: 17 residues. CDR3 nucleotide sequence: TGTGCCAGCAGCCCGCGCCTAGCGGGGGGGCTGCGGGAGACCCAGTACTTC. Residues: CASSPRLAGGLRETQYF. Complete variable domain (other parts from reference TRBV7-8 and TRBJ2-5): GAGVSQSPRYKVAKRGQDVALRCDPISGHVSLFWYQQALGQGPEFLTYFQNEAQLDKSGLPSDRFFAERPEGSVSTLKIQRTQQEDSAVYLCASSPRLAGGLRETQYFGPGTRLLVL.

This clone was seen just once. J is TRBJ2-7 and V is TRBV11-1, with a tentative D call TRBD1 (6 bases). This CDR3 is 13 amino acids long. Deletions cut 5 bases from V and 3 bases from J, with 11 bases between. Germline lookup yields CDR1 SGHAT and CDR2 FQDESV (reference sequence). CDR3 in amino acids: CASSPWDNYEQYF. The CDR3 region has the DNA TGTGCCAGCAGCCCTTGGGACAACTACGAGCAGTACTTC.

The chain is built from TRBV10-1 and TRBJ2-3; maybe TRBD1 (6 bases). The germline V gene encodes CDR1 WNHNN and CDR2 SYGVQD (reference sequence). CDR3 length: 13 residues. Trimming shortened V by 4 bases and J by 1 base, and 6 bases separated the two germline ends. CDR3 amino acids: CASSGQGTDTQYF. In nucleotides, the CDR3 is TGCGCCAGCAGTGGACAGGGCACAGATACGCAGTATTTT.

This clone was detected only a few times. This chain connects TRBV5-1 to TRBJ2-5, with D maybe TRBD1 (5 bases). The V end lost 0 bases, the J end lost 7 bases, and 10 bases lay between the germline ends. The CDR3 consists of 13 residues. The V gene's germline CDR1 is SGHRS and CDR2 YFSETQ. The CDR3 spells CASSLGGPATQYF. The DNA of the CDR3 is TGCGCCAGCAGCTTGGGGGGCCCGGCGACCCAGTACTTC.

V gene TRBV5-5 combines with J gene TRBJ2-1; 11 bases map to TRBD2. J lost 7 bases, V lost 0 bases, and 15 bases had no gene match. This CDR3 comprises 19 residues. Germline V gives CDR1 SGHKS, CDR2 YYEKEE (reference sequence). CDR3 sequence: CASSLAGTSGWRVRNEQFF. CDR3 sequence (DNA): TGTGCCAGCAGCTTGGCCGGGACTAGCGGATGGAGAGTGCGGAATGAGCAGTTCTTC.

The genes are TRBV11-2 and TRBJ1-2; D is unclear. Germline assignment: CDR1 SGHAT and CDR2 FQNNGV. This CDR3 is built from 14 residues. V shed 1 base and J shed 2 bases, with 8 bases lying between them. The CDR3 sequence: CASSLVGRNYGYTF. CDR3 DNA sequence: TGTGCCAGCAGCTTAGTAGGGCGGAACTATGGCTACACCTTC. The full variable domain, with the rest looked up from reference TRBV11-2 and TRBJ1-2, is EAGVAQSPRYKIIEKRQSVAFWCNPISGHATLYWYQQILGQGPKLLIQFQNNGVVDDSQLPKDRFSAERLKGVDSTLKIQPAKLEDSAVYLCASSLVGRNYGYTFGSGTRLTVV.

This sequence joins TRBV19 and TRBJ1-2; D gene unclear. Trimming stripped 4 bases from V and 8 bases from J, with 11 bases between. From germline, CDR1 is LNHDA and CDR2 SQIVND (reference sequence). The CDR3 is made up of 12 amino acids. The CDR3: CASSNPHTGYTF. In DNA form, the CDR3 reads TGTGCCAGTAGTAACCCTCACACCGGCTACACCTTC.

This chain connects TRBV4-3 to TRBJ2-7; no firm D call. Germline V lookup: CDR1 LGHNA, CDR2 YSLEER. Trimming took off 0 bases at V and 0 bases at J, with 9 bases between the two ends. There are 15 residues in the CDR3. In nucleotides, the CDR3 is TGCGCCAGCAGCCAAGACCGGTCGGCCTCCTACGAGCAGTACTTC. Translated, it gives CASSQDRSASYEQYF.

The chain employs TRBV21-1 and TRBJ2-2; the table names TRBD1, a call not compared with the DNA. TRBV21-1 is a listed pseudogene. The CDR3 spans 14 residues. CDR3 sequence reads: CASSKGGPVGELFF. The CDR3 region has the DNA TGTGCCAGCAGCAAAGGTGGGCCCGTCGGGGAGCTGTTTTTT.

This chain uses TRBV7-2 with TRBJ1-2, with D uncertain. The V and J ends lost 1 base and 3 bases respectively, with 6 bases between them. CDR3 size: 13 residues. Per the germline V gene, CDR1 is SGHTA and CDR2 is FQGNSA. CDR3 coding DNA: TGTGCCAGCAGCTTAGGGCAGTACTATGGCTACACCTTC. It encodes CASSLGQYYGYTF.

This CDR3 reads CASSLVQETQYF. In DNA form, the CDR3 reads TGTGCCAGCAGCTTAGTCCAAGAGACCCAGTACTTC. The V and J genes are TRBV7-9 and TRBJ2-5; D uncertain. Germline loops: CDR1 SEHNR, CDR2 FQNEAQ (reference sequence). The CDR3 extends over 12 amino acids. V was clipped by 1 base and J by 1 base, with 1 base between them. The complete variable domain, with remaining parts taken from reference TRBV7-9 and TRBJ2-5, reads DTGVSQNPRHKITKRGQNVTFRCDPISEHNRLYWYRQTLGQGPEFLTYFQNEAQLEKSRLLSDRFSAERPKGSFSTLEIQRTEQGDSAMYLCASSLVQETQYFGPGTRLLVL.

The gene calls are TRBV6-5 and TRBJ2-7; 10 bases are a match to TRBD2. Trimming took 2 bases from V and 2 from J; bases not matched to a gene: 6. The germline gives CDR1 MNHEY, CDR2 SVGAGI. The CDR3 runs 16 residues. The CDR3 DNA is TGTGCCAGCAGTTACCTAGCGGGGGATAACCCCTACGAGCAGTACTTC. This sequence encodes CASSYLAGDNPYEQYF.

The genes are TRBV10-3 and TRBJ1-3; perhaps TRBD1 as D (5 bases). There are 14 residues in the CDR3. From germline, CDR1 is ENHRY and CDR2 SYGVKD. Trimming cost V 4 bases and J 3 bases, with 10 bases left between them. CDR3 sequence reads: CAISGTRDGNTIYF. CDR3 coding DNA: TGTGCCATCAGTGGGACCAGGGATGGAAACACCATATATTTT.

The J gene is TRBJ1-3, the V gene TRBV30; 8 positions agree with TRBD1. The germline V gene has CDR1 GTSNPN and CDR2 SVGIG (reference sequence). V shed 3 bases and J 0 bases; nucleotides not matched to a gene: 1. The CDR3 has 14 amino acids. The CDR3 coding sequence is TGTGCCTGGAGGGGACAGGTCTCTGGAAACACCATATATTTT. Protein product: CAWRGQVSGNTIYF.

The chain joins TRBV5-4 to TRBJ2-3; TRBD1 or TRBD2 may be the D gene (6 bases each). V gave up 4 bases and J gave up 1 base, with 13 bases separating them. Germline CDR1 and CDR2: SGHNT and YYREEE (reference sequence). This CDR3 is built from 15 residues. This CDR3 reads CASSPRRGGTDTQYF. The CDR3 coding sequence is TGTGCCAGCAGCCCCCGGAGGGGGGGCACAGATACGCAGTATTTT.

Only a few counts were recorded for this clone. The chain employs TRBV7-2 and TRBJ2-3; D is uncertain. There are 11 residues in the CDR3. Trimming cost V 1 base and J 6 bases, with 2 bases left between them. The V gene's germline CDR1 is SGHTA and CDR2 FQGNSA. The CDR3 protein is CASSLVDTQYF. The CDR3 DNA reads as TGTGCCAGCAGCTTAGTGGATACGCAGTATTTT.

CDR3: CAWTGTSGRDEQFF. The CDR3 bases are TGTGCCTGGACCGGGACTAGCGGGAGGGATGAGCAGTTCTTC. The J gene is TRBJ2-1, the V gene TRBV30; 16 bases match TRBD2. The germline V gene encodes CDR1 GTSNPN and CDR2 SVGIG (reference sequence). The J segment lost 8 bases and the V segment lost 4 bases, leaving 2 bases of the junction unmatched. This CDR3 comprises 14 residues.

With respect to this clone: This sample also contains other DNA sequences that code for the same CDR3. The rearrangement uses TRBV5-6 and TRBJ2-7; no firm D call. From germline, CDR1 is SGHDT and CDR2 YYEEEE. This CDR3 has 11 residues. V lost 2 bases, J lost 3 bases, and 3 bases lay in between. Here the CDR3 reads CASSFSYEQYF. The CDR3 nucleotides are TGTGCCAGCAGCTTCAGCTACGAGCAGTACTTC.

The table lists this clone with a few counts. This sample includes further DNA sequences coding for the same CDR3. This rearrangement joins TRBV10-3 to TRBJ2-3; D remains ambiguous. The V gene lost 0 bases and the J gene lost 3 bases, with 1 base spanning the gap. Germline values: CDR1 ENHRY, CDR2 SYGVKD. The CDR3 has 12 residues. The CDR3 region is CAISESTDTQYF. The DNA of the CDR3 is TGTGCCATCAGTGAGTCTACAGATACGCAGTATTTT.

This rearrangement joins TRBV5-6 to TRBJ2-1; 10 bases line up with TRBD2. V shed 0 bases and J 9 bases; nucleotides not matched to a gene: 9. Germline V gene lookup returns CDR1 SGHDT and CDR2 YYEEEE. The CDR3 is 16 amino acids. The CDR3 loop is CASSLGLAGDYREQFF. CDR3 nucleotide sequence: TGTGCCAGCAGCTTGGGTCTAGCGGGAGATTATCGTGAGCAGTTCTTC.

This clone turned up a few times. Other DNA sequences from this sample encode an identical CDR3 as well. V and J are TRBV2 and TRBJ2-7; tentatively, D is TRBD1 (6 bases). CDR3 length equals 11 residues. Germline V gene lookup returns CDR1 SNHLY and CDR2 FYNNEI. Trimming pared 6 bases from V and 4 bases from J, leaving 7 bases between. Here the CDR3 DNA reads TGTGCCAGCAGGGACAGTTACGAGCAGTACTTC. Amino acid sequence: CASRDSYEQYF.